This T cell receptor beta chain was identified in a study of vaccination effects on CD4 cells after COVID-19. Antigen-specific CD4+ T cell clonotypes were called by their expansion after viral peptide-pool culture in ViraFEST. Cultured cells yielded isolated CD4+ T cells after more than nine days. Prior SARS-CoV-2 infection was absent in the vaccine recipients, as shown by negative nucleocapsid antibodies. Study-wide findings and caveats: Just 1 of 255 vaccine-induced clones in healthy recipients was cross-reactive. Late in the post-vaccination period, infection-induced and vaccine-induced clones underwent marked clonal contraction.

The CDR3 consists of 14 residues. V shed 3 bases and J shed 2 bases, with 11 bases lying between them. Germline loops: CDR1 SGHTA, CDR2 FQGTGA. Details on this clone: Its antigen is unidentified.

Profiling relied on immunoSEQ multiplex PCR, and the TCRdb table lists in-frame clones only, not all of them. Altogether around 63,000 clones are present, 60% to 80% being singletons, with the ten largest covering 3% to 4%. The clonotype was recovered from a human donor who received a COVID-19 vaccine. The chain links TRBV7-3 to TRBJ2-7, with D tentatively TRBD1 (6 bases). The sample here was CD4+ T cells from PBMCs cultured with HCoV-OC43 spike peptides, taken before COVID-19 vaccination. The subset was: HCoV-OC43 spike overlapping peptide pool stimulation. CDR3 loop: CASSFTGKAYEQYV. CDR3 DNA: TGTGCCAGCAGCTTCACAGGGAAAGCCTACGAGCAGTACGTC.